The clone carrying this T cell receptor (beta chain) appeared once. The data originate from a study of blood T cell repertoires in COVID-19. Study-level information: COVID-19 samples collected from the United States, Italy and Spain covered acute and convalescent phases.

CDR3 size: 15 residues. Between the trimmed V and J ends, which lost 2 bases and 3 bases, there was a span of 13 bases. Germline CDR1 and CDR2: LGHDT and YNNKEL (reference sequence). Assay used: immunoSEQ multiplex PCR; TCRdb lists only in-frame clones, some missing. The data show 200,000 to 250,000 clones, about 85% seen once. Material for sequencing was peripheral blood. The sequence came from a man younger than 35 with active or convalescent COVID-19. The chain employs TRBV3-1 (or the pseudogene TRBV3-2) and TRBJ1-2; D perhaps matches TRBD1 (6 bases). The CDR3 is CASSQRGTKDYGYTF. The CDR3 DNA reads as TGTGCCAGCAGCCAAAGAGGGACAAAGGACTATGGCTACACCTTC.